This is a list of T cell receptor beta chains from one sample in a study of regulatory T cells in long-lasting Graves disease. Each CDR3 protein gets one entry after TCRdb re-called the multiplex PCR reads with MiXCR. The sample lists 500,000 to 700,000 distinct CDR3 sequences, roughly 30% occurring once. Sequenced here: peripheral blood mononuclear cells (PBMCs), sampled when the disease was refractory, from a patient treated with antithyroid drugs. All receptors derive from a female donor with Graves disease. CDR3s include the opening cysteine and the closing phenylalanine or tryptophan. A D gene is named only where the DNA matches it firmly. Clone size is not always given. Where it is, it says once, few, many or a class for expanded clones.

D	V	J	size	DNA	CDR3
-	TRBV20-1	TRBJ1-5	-	TGCAGTGCTAGTGTGGCAGGCGATCAGCCCCAGCATTTT	CSASVAGDQPQHF
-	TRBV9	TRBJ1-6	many	TGTGCCAGCAGCGTACGGGGGGATAATTCACCCCTCCACTTT	CASSVRGDNSPLHF
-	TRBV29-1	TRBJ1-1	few	TGCAGCGTCGGAGTGACAGGGAACACTGAAGCTTTCTTT	CSVGVTGNTEAFF
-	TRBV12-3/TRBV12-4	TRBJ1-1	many	TGTGCCAGCACTCCGGGGAGACGGGCAAACACTGAAGCTTTCTTT	CASTPGRRANTEAFF
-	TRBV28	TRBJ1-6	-	TGTGCCAGCAGTTTGGGGGGGAATAGGCGTAATTCACCCCTCCACTTT	CASSLGGNRRNSPLHF
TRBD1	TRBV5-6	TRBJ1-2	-	TGTGCCAGCAGCCCATCCGGACCGGGACAGTCCTATGGCTACACCTTC	CASSPSGPGQSYGYTF
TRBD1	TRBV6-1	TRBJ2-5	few	TGTGCCAGCCTGGGACAGGGTGGGACCCAGTACTTC	CASLGQGGTQYF
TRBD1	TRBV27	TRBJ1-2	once	TGTGCCAGCAGTCCCAGACAGGGCCCCTTACCTAACTATGGCTACACCTTC	CASSPRQGPLPNYGYTF
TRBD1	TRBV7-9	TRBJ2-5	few	TGTGCCAGCAGCTTGGGGGACAGCCAAGAGACCCAGTACTTC	CASSLGDSQETQYF
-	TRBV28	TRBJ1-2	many	TGTGCCAGCAGTTTGGGGAGGATTTATGGCTACACCTTC	CASSLGRIYGYTF
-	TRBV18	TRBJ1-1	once	TGTGCCAGCTCACCGGTTAAGATGCCAGTTGAAGCTTTCTTT	CASSPVKMPVEAFF
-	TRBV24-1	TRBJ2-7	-	TGTGCCACCAGTGAGGGATTGGGGACACGGACACTTTCTCCTATCCACGAGCAGTACTTC	CATSEGLGTRTLSPIHEQYF
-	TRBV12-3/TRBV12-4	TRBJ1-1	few	TGTGCCAGCAGTTTAGGTCCCCTCAGCCCCAAGACTGAAGCTTTCTTT	CASSLGPLSPKTEAFF
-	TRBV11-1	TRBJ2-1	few	TGTGCCAGCAGCGGAGTTTTTGGGTTAAACAATGAGCAGTTCTTC	CASSGVFGLNNEQFF
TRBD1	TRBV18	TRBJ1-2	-	TGTGCCAGCTCACCACAGAGCCCAGGGACAGGGGGCCAAGGCTACACCTTC	CASSPQSPGTGGQGYTF
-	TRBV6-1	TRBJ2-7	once	TGTGCCAGCGCAGGTAGGACGGCGGTGAACGAGCAGTACTTC	CASAGRTAVNEQYF
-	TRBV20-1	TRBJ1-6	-	TGCAGTGCTCACCGGCGGGGCCCCAATTCACCCCTCCACTTT	CSAHRRGPNSPLHF
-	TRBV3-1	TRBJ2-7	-	TGTGCCAGCAGCCCTTGGACGGCCCACTCCTACGAGCAGTACTTC	CASSPWTAHSYEQYF
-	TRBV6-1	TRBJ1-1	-	TGTGCCAGCATTTCGCTATTCCTCACTGAAGCTTTCTTT	CASISLFLTEAFF
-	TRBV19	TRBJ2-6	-	TGTGCCAGTACCAGTGGGAGGGGGTTGTCTGGGGCCAACGTCCTGACTTTC	CASTSGRGLSGANVLTF
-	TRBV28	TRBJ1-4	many	TGTGCCAGCAGCTCCACGGGACTGGGTGAAAAACTGTTTTTT	CASSSTGLGEKLFF
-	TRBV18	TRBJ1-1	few	TGTGCCAGCTCACCATACGACACACACACTGAAGCTTTCTTT	CASSPYDTHTEAFF
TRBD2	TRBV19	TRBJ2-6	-	TGTGCCAGTAGCACTAGCGGGATCTCTGGAGCCAACGTCCTGACTTTC	CASSTSGISGANVLTF
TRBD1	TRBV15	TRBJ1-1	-	TGTGCCACCAGCAGACCGGGACAGGGTAGGACTGAAGCTTTCTTT	CATSRPGQGRTEAFF